Listed below are T cell receptor beta chains from one sample, sequenced in a study of T cells and copy number aberrations in small-cell lung cancer. Sequencing was performed with immunoSEQ multiplex PCR; in TCRdb, only in-frame clones are kept and a portion is missing. The repertoire holds around 9,200 clones, about 79% seen once, with roughly a third in the top ten. The source material was normal tissue next to the tumor. The receptors here all came from a man aged 55 to 70 with small cell lung cancer. The CDR3 runs from the conserved cysteine through the conserved F or W. The order of the fields is D gene, J gene, clone size, V gene, CDR3 DNA, CDR3 protein. The D gene is left open where the match is weak. Not all rows give a size; the values are once, few, many and, for expanded clones, a class.

NA	TRBJ2-7	NA	TRBV28	TGTGCCAGCAGTTGGGAAGATAGTAGAATCTACGAGCAGTACTTC	CASSWEDSRIYEQYF
NA	TRBJ2-7	NA	TRBV7-2	TGTGCCAGCAGCTTAGTTTCCGGGGCGGGGTCCTACGAGCAGTACTTC	CASSLVSGAGSYEQYF
NA	TRBJ2-2	NA	TRBV23-1	TGCGCCAGCCCTATCCCCGGACCCAATACCGGGGAGCTGTTTTTT	CASPIPGPNTGELFF
NA	TRBJ2-5	NA	TRBV29-1	TGCAGCGTTAATGGGGTCCTCAGGGATCAAGAGACCCAGTACTTC	CSVNGVLRDQETQYF
TRBD1	TRBJ1-1	NA	TRBV28	TGTGCCAGCAGTTTGGGACAGGGGTCTCTTGCTTTCTTT	CASSLGQGSLAFF
NA	TRBJ2-1	NA	TRBV4-2	TGTGCCAGCAGCCAAAACCTAGGAACCTACAATGAGCAGTTCTTC	CASSQNLGTYNEQFF
NA	TRBJ1-1	NA	TRBV29-1	TGCAGCGTTGAATCGACTGGGCGTGGTGAAGCTTTCTTT	CSVESTGRGEAFF
TRBD2	TRBJ2-1	NA	TRBV11-2	TGTGCCAGCAGACGTAATAGCGGGAGCTCCTACAATGAGCAGTTCTTC	CASRRNSGSSYNEQFF
TRBD1	TRBJ2-2	NA	TRBV6-6	TGTGCCAGCAGTTATGCCAGGGGGTCGACCGGGGAGCTGTTTTTT	CASSYARGSTGELFF
NA	TRBJ2-7	NA	TRBV6-1	TGTGCCAGCAGCCAAACAGGGTTTCACGAGCAGTACTTC	CASSQTGFHEQYF
NA	TRBJ2-1	NA	TRBV6-1	TGTGCCAGCAGTTTGCGGCACAGGGACTACAATGAGCAGTTCTTC	CASSLRHRDYNEQFF
NA	TRBJ1-5	NA	TRBV19	TGTGCCAGTAGTATAGCGGGGGCCTTGCGCAATCAGCCCCAGCATTTT	CASSIAGALRNQPQHF
NA	TRBJ1-1	NA	TRBV6-6	TGTGCCAGCAGGGGGATAGTAGACACTGAAGCTTTCTTT	CASRGIVDTEAFF
NA	TRBJ1-3	medium-sized	TRBV11-2	TGTGCCAGCAGACGTGAAAACACCATATATTTT	CASRRENTIYF
NA	TRBJ2-1	NA	TRBV6-5	TGTGCCAGCAGTTTTGACAATGAGCAGTTCTTC	CASSFDNEQFF
TRBD1	TRBJ1-1	once	TRBV29-1	TGCAGCGTCATACCAGGGGGCCTTCGCACTGAAGCTTTCTTT	CSVIPGGLRTEAFF
NA	TRBJ2-5	NA	TRBV5-4	TGTGCCAGCAGCTTGGAAACAGGCCAAGAGACCCAGTACTTC	CASSLETGQETQYF
TRBD2	TRBJ2-1	NA	TRBV6-1	TGTGCCAGCAGTGATGCGGAAATCGGGAGGAAGTTCTTC	CASSDAEIGRKFF
NA	TRBJ1-1	NA	TRBV6-5	TGTGCCAGCAGTTACAGGGACGACACTGAAGCTTTCTTT	CASSYRDDTEAFF
NA	TRBJ2-3	NA	TRBV13	TGTGCCAGCAGCTTAGAAGCAGATACGCAGTATTTT	CASSLEADTQYF
NA	TRBJ1-5	few	TRBV19	TGTGCCAGTAGTATGGGCGGTATCATGCAGCCCCAGCATTTT	CASSMGGIMQPQHF
NA	TRBJ1-1	medium-sized	TRBV14	TGTGCCAGCAGCCCTGTCCCGGGAACTGAAGCTTTCTTT	CASSPVPGTEAFF
NA	TRBJ2-5	NA	TRBV7-6	TGTGCCAGCAGCTCCTATCCGGGCGAGACCCAGTACTTC	CASSSYPGETQYF
TRBD1	TRBJ2-4	NA	TRBV6-6	TGTGCCAGCAGTCACGGGGGGACAGGGGGTGACATTCAGTACTTC	CASSHGGTGGDIQYF
NA	TRBJ2-2	once	TRBV2	TGTGCCAGTCTACTTGACAGCTCCAACACCGGGGAGCTGTTTTTT	CASLLDSSNTGELFF
TRBD1	TRBJ2-7	NA	TRBV6-5	TGTGCCAGCAGGACGGGACAGGGAGTGGGCGAGCAGTACTTC	CASRTGQGVGEQYF
TRBD1	TRBJ1-1	NA	TRBV5-1	TGCGCCAGCAGGTTCGACAGGGACACTGAAGCTTTCTTT	CASRFDRDTEAFF
NA	TRBJ1-3	NA	TRBV9	TGTGCCAGCAGCCTAAGAGTCGGAAACACCATATATTTT	CASSLRVGNTIYF
NA	TRBJ2-7	NA	TRBV2	TGTGCCAGCAGCGCTAGGGTACAGTACGAGCAGTACTTC	CASSARVQYEQYF
NA	TRBJ1-2	NA	TRBV28	TGTGCCAGCAGTCCTCGCCCCACCGATGGCTACACCTTC	CASSPRPTDGYTF
NA	TRBJ2-5	NA	TRBV11-2	TGTGCCAGCAGCCAGAGGGAGACCCAGTACTTC	CASSQRETQYF
NA	TRBJ2-7	NA	TRBV4-1	TGCGCCAGCAGCCAAGATAAAACGAGGCAGGGGGGTTTTGACTACGAGCAGTACTTC	CASSQDKTRQGGFDYEQYF
TRBD1	TRBJ1-1	NA	TRBV2	TGTGCCAGCAGTATGGACAGGGTAGTTTCTTTCTTT	CASSMDRVVSFF
NA	TRBJ1-1	NA	TRBV5-1	TGCGCCAGCAGCTTACCCGGGGGACCTATAGAAGCTTTCTTT	CASSLPGGPIEAFF
TRBD1	TRBJ1-4	NA	TRBV11-2	TGTGCCAGCAGCCGGGACAGGGCTGAAAAACTGTTTTTT	CASSRDRAEKLFF
TRBD1	TRBJ2-1	NA	TRBV11-3	TGTGCCAGCAGCTTAGATGGGACAGGGAGGAATGAGCAGTTCTTC	CASSLDGTGRNEQFF